These 19 T cell receptor beta chains originate from one sample sequenced in a study of T cells in narcolepsy. TCRdb's copy holds only in-frame clones and misses some; the assay was immunoSEQ multiplex PCR. Among tens of thousands of clones listed, roughly 80% were seen once. The sample consisted of memory (CD45RA-) CD4+ T cells from blood. Receptors were obtained from a human donor in good health.

This clone has a single count. DNA for the CDR3: TGTGCCAGCAGCTTAGCCTCAGGGGGCTCATACGAGCAGTACGTC. Its translation is CASSLASGGSYEQYV. V and J are TRBV7-8 and TRBJ2-7; 8 bases map to TRBD1. The CDR3 length is 15 residues. V lost 0 bases to trimming and J lost 4 bases; unmatched junction nucleotides: 5. The germline CDR1 and CDR2 sequences are SGHVS and FQNEAQ.

This chain links TRBV7-8 with TRBJ1-2, with TRBD1 identical over 7 bases. This CDR3 spans 14 amino acids. V gave up 4 bases and J gave up 7 bases; unmatched junction bases: 9. Germline V gives CDR1 SGHVS, CDR2 FQNEAQ. CDR3 amino acids: CASSSRTGGRGYTF. CDR3 bases: TGTGCCAGCAGCTCCCGGACAGGTGGACGTGGCTACACCTTC. Supplemented by reference TRBV7-8 and TRBJ1-2, the full variable domain reads GAGVSQSPRYKVAKRGQDVALRCDPISGHVSLFWYQQALGQGPEFLTYFQNEAQLDKSGLPSDRFFAERPEGSVSTLKIQRTQQEDSAVYLCASSSRTGGRGYTFGSGTRLTVV.

This clone was detected once. The chain links TRBV7-9 to TRBJ2-5; 9 bases align to TRBD1. Unmatched junction bases numbered 9, after V lost 5 bases and J lost 5 bases. The CDR3 is 15 residues long. Germline assignment: CDR1 SEHNR and CDR2 FQNEAQ (reference sequence). CDR3 bases: TGTGCCAGCAGCCTGAAAGGGACAGGGAGTGAGACCCAGTACTTC. It yields the protein CASSLKGTGSETQYF.

The DNA for the CDR3 is TGTGCCAGCACTACAGGGTATCAGCCCCAGCATTTT. It specifies CASTTGYQPQHF. The chain couples TRBV27 to TRBJ1-5; maybe TRBD1 (6 bases). Germline loops: CDR1 MNHEY, CDR2 SMNVEV (reference sequence). V lost 7 bases to trimming and J lost 5 bases, with 9 bases between them. The CDR3 has 12 residues.

The chain carries TRBV7-2 and TRBJ1-5, with D unclear. Trimming removed 2 bases at V and 7 bases at J, with 15 bases between. CDR1 is SGHTA and CDR2 is FQGNSA in the germline V gene. This CDR3 region has 15 residues. For the CDR3, the DNA is TGTGCCAGCAGCTTATCCAACGGGTTGAGGCAGCCCCAGCATTTT. This sequence encodes CASSLSNGLRQPQHF. Looking up the rest from reference TRBV7-2 and TRBJ1-5 gives the full variable domain: GAGVSQSPSNKVTEKGKDVELRCDPISGHTALYWYRQSLGQGLEFLIYFQGNSAPDKSGLPSDRFSAERTGGSVSTLTIQRTQQEDSAVYLCASSLSNGLRQPQHFGDGTRLSIL.

V gene TRBV6-6 combines with J gene TRBJ2-7; the D gene is possibly TRBD1 (6 bases). The germline V gene has CDR1 MNHNY and CDR2 SVGAGI (reference sequence). V lost 2 bases, J lost 6 bases, and 14 bases lay in between. CDR3 length equals 14 residues. CDR3 sequence (DNA): TGTGCCAGCAGTTACAACAGGGATTGGGGCGAGCAGTACGTC. Residues: CASSYNRDWGEQYV.

This clone was recorded a few times. J is TRBJ2-2 and V is TRBV6-5; 10 bases are shared with TRBD2. Germline values: CDR1 MNHEY, CDR2 SVGAGI. The CDR3 extends over 14 amino acids. V was clipped by 5 bases and J by 9 bases; unmatched bases: 6. CDR3 in DNA: TGTGCCAGCAGTAAGCGGGGGGGGGACCGGGAGCTGTTTTTT. As protein: CASSKRGGDRELFF.

Points on this clone: Other nucleotide sequences from this sample produce the same CDR3. The gene calls are TRBV20-1 and TRBJ2-7; D not certain. Germline V gives CDR1 DFQATT, CDR2 SNEGSKA (reference sequence). There are 11 residues in the CDR3. With 1 base removed from V and 3 bases from J, the gap between germline ends came to 4 bases. The chain's CDR3 is CSARGGYEQYF. CDR3 DNA: TGCAGTGCTAGAGGGGGCTACGAGCAGTACTTC.

V is TRBV2 and J is TRBJ1-1; TRBD1 aligns across 11 bases. Germline lookup yields CDR1 SNHLY and CDR2 FYNNEI. The CDR3 consists of 15 residues. Germline trimming cut 4 bases from V and 5 bases from J; bases unmatched to any gene: 6. In DNA, the CDR3 is TGTGCCAGCAGTGCCGGACAGGGGGCGCGAACTGAAGCTTTCTTT. The encoded protein is CASSAGQGARTEAFF.

This rearrangement joins TRBV28 to TRBJ1-5; maybe TRBD1 (6 bases). The V end was cut by 11 bases, the J end by 2 bases, with 10 bases between. Germline values: CDR1 MDHEN, CDR2 SYDVKM. The CDR3 extends over 12 amino acids. The CDR3 reads CAVQGGNQPQHF. CDR3 coding DNA: TGTGCCGTACAGGGCGGCAATCAGCCCCAGCATTTT.

In its sample, this clone was seen a few times. V usage is TRBV19 and J usage is TRBJ2-2, with 8 bases fitting TRBD1. After removal of 5 bases from V and 1 base from J, the junction contained 3 bases not matched to a gene. The germline CDR1 and CDR2 sequences are LNHDA and SQIVND (reference sequence). This CDR3 spans 15 amino acids. CDR3 protein: CASSSGTGNTGELFF. As DNA, the CDR3 is TGTGCCAGTAGTTCCGGGACAGGGAACACCGGGGAGCTGTTTTTT.

The gene calls are TRBV5-6 and TRBJ2-2; 9 bases fit TRBD1. V lost 4 bases and J lost 2; bases outside the gene matches: 3. The V gene's germline CDR1 is SGHDT and CDR2 YYEEEE. This CDR3 has 15 amino acids. This CDR3 is CASSPDRGNTGELFF. CDR3 DNA sequence: TGTGCCAGCAGCCCGGACAGGGGAAACACCGGGGAGCTGTTTTTT.

The chain has TRBV14 and TRBJ2-2, with 8 bases matching TRBD1. Germline CDR1 and CDR2: SGHDN and FVKESK. The CDR3 contains 15 residues. With V trimmed by 5 bases and J by 1 base, 3 bases remained unmatched. In nucleotides, the CDR3 is TGTGCCAGCAGCAAGACAGGGGTGAACACCGGGGAGCTGTTTTTT. Translation gives CASSKTGVNTGELFF.

The chain links TRBV5-1 to TRBJ1-1; 12 nucleotides line up with TRBD1. The CDR3 extends over 17 amino acids. The trim removed 0 bases at V and 4 bases at J, leaving 7 bases unmatched. Germline V gives CDR1 SGHRS, CDR2 YFSETQ. The chain's CDR3 is CASSLVGQGAMGTEAFF. In nucleotides, the CDR3 is TGCGCCAGCAGCTTGGTGGGACAGGGGGCGATGGGCACTGAAGCTTTCTTT.

This clone was found a few times. V is TRBV19 and J is TRBJ1-5, with D perhaps TRBD1 (6 bases). Trimming took off 6 bases at V and 5 bases at J, with 20 bases between the two ends. The CDR3 runs to 16 residues. Germline CDR1 is LNHDA and CDR2 is SQIVND (reference sequence). The CDR3 spells CASRLREGVNDQPQHF. The CDR3 DNA reads as TGTGCCAGTAGGTTAAGGGAGGGGGTAAACGATCAGCCCCAGCATTTT.

The J gene is TRBJ1-2, the V gene TRBV5-1, with 7 bases matching TRBD1. Germline CDR1 and CDR2: SGHRS and YFSETQ. The V and J ends lost 0 bases and 4 bases, in that order; junction bases with no gene match: 6. This CDR3 is 15 amino acids long. The CDR3 loop is CASSLGGQVSYGYTF. The CDR3 DNA follows: TGCGCCAGCAGCTTGGGAGGACAGGTGTCCTATGGCTACACCTTC.

The J gene is TRBJ1-1, the V gene TRBV6-6; possible D gene TRBD1, 6 bases. V lost 7 bases to trimming and J lost 6 bases, with 21 bases between them. Germline assignment: CDR1 MNHNY and CDR2 SVGAGI (reference sequence). The CDR3 covers 15 residues. CDR3 in amino acids: CASTVREQGGAEAFF. CDR3 DNA sequence: TGTGCCAGCACCGTCCGGGAACAGGGTGGGGCTGAAGCTTTCTTT.

The rearrangement joins TRBV27 to TRBJ2-1; D possibly corresponds to TRBD2 (6 bases). There are 13 residues in the CDR3. Germline lookup yields CDR1 MNHEY and CDR2 SMNVEV (reference sequence). V was shortened by 5 bases and J by 4 bases, with 9 bases between the two germline ends. Here the CDR3 DNA reads TGTGCCAGCAGTCCGGACTATTACAATGAGCAGTTCTTC. It encodes CASSPDYYNEQFF.

J is TRBJ2-2 and V is TRBV9; TRBD1 matches 12 bases. CDR1 is SGDLS and CDR2 is YYNGEE in the germline V gene. The CDR3 loop spans 16 amino acids. J lost 7 bases, V lost 3 bases, and 7 bases had no gene match. DNA for the CDR3: TGTGCCAGCAGCGAGAGGGACAGGGGGCGGGTCGGGGAGCTGTTTTTT. Translated, it gives CASSERDRGRVGELFF.